The rows below give T cell receptor beta chains drawn from one sample of a study of naive and memory T cell subsets. MiXCR, run by TCRdb on the UMI-ligation and nested PCR reads, gives a single entry per CDR3 protein. The repertoire holds roughly 100,000 distinct CDR3 sequences, with more than 14% as singletons. Sequences were obtained from naive CD8+ T cells from blood. The receptors come from a human donor in good health. CDR3s include the opening cysteine and the closing phenylalanine or tryptophan. D genes are given only for firm matches. Clone size is shown for a subset of rows, as once, few, many or a class of expanded clone.

size: few
V: TRBV28
D: TRBD1
J: TRBJ2-3
DNA: TGTGCCAGCAGTTTGAGGGGGCTTGCACATACGCAGTATTTT
CDR3: CASSLRGLAHTQYF

size: few
V: TRBV6-6
D: .
J: TRBJ1-1
DNA: TGTGCCAGCAGTTACTTAGGGACACCGGCCTATGAAGCTTTCTTT
CDR3: CASSYLGTPAYEAFF

size: .
V: TRBV19
D: TRBD1
J: TRBJ1-5
DNA: TGTGCCAGCAGTGAGATAGGGACAGGATACAATCAGCCCCAGCATTTT
CDR3: CASSEIGTGYNQPQHF

size: few
V: TRBV9
D: .
J: TRBJ2-1
DNA: TGTGCCAGCAGCGTAGGTGAGCGGGCCTACAATGAGCAGTTCTTC
CDR3: CASSVGERAYNEQFF

size: few
V: TRBV9
D: .
J: TRBJ2-1
DNA: TGTGCCAGCAGCGGAAGAGGGGGAAATGAGCAGTTCTTC
CDR3: CASSGRGGNEQFF

size: few
V: TRBV7-9
D: TRBD1
J: TRBJ2-7
DNA: TGTGCCAGCAGCGCCACTGACAGGGAGAGGGCTTACGAGCAGTACTTC
CDR3: CASSATDRERAYEQYF

size: .
V: TRBV9
D: .
J: TRBJ2-7
DNA: TGTGCCAGCAGCGCGGACGTTGGGATCGAGGGCGAGCAGTACTTC
CDR3: CASSADVGIEGEQYF

size: .
V: TRBV20-1
D: .
J: TRBJ2-7
DNA: TGCAGTGCCCAAGTACGGGGCTTGGCCTACGAGCAGTACTTC
CDR3: CSAQVRGLAYEQYF

size: .
V: TRBV30
D: .
J: TRBJ2-2
DNA: TGTGCCTGGAGTCAACCCTGGGGGCGCGGCACCGGGGAGCTGTTTTTT
CDR3: CAWSQPWGRGTGELFF

size: few
V: TRBV13
D: TRBD1
J: TRBJ2-3
DNA: TGTGCCAGCAGCCCGGACAGGGTATCTAGCACAGATACGCAGTATTTT
CDR3: CASSPDRVSSTDTQYF

size: .
V: TRBV20-1
D: .
J: TRBJ2-7
DNA: TGCAGTGCTAGGGACACCAGGGACTACGAGCAGTACTTC
CDR3: CSARDTRDYEQYF

size: few
V: TRBV27
D: .
J: TRBJ2-7
DNA: TGTGCCAGCAGTCCAGAGGCGGGGGCGATATCCTACGAGCAGTACTTC
CDR3: CASSPEAGAISYEQYF

size: .
V: TRBV6-5
D: .
J: TRBJ2-7
DNA: TGTGCCAGCAGTTTCGACGGGGACGAGCAGTACTTC
CDR3: CASSFDGDEQYF

size: many
V: TRBV20-1
D: .
J: TRBJ2-7
DNA: TGCAGTGCTAGCGGGAGTAGTTCCTACGAGCAGTACTTC
CDR3: CSASGSSSYEQYF

size: few
V: TRBV20-1
D: .
J: TRBJ1-6
DNA: TGCAGTGCAACTCTTCCCTCATGGAATTCACCCCTCCACTTT
CDR3: CSATLPSWNSPLHF

size: .
V: TRBV5-1
D: TRBD2
J: TRBJ2-1
DNA: TGCGCCAGCAGCTTAGCTACTAGCGGATACAATGAGCAGTTCTTC
CDR3: CASSLATSGYNEQFF

size: .
V: TRBV6-2/TRBV6-3
D: TRBD2
J: TRBJ2-1
DNA: TGTGCCAGCTACGCTTGGGTCGGCGGGGGGGCGAATGAGCAGTTCTTC
CDR3: CASYAWVGGGANEQFF

size: .
V: TRBV27
D: .
J: TRBJ2-1
DNA: TGTGCCAGCAGTTTGGTGGGGAGCTCCTACAATGAGCAGTTCTTC
CDR3: CASSLVGSSYNEQFF

size: .
V: TRBV7-2
D: .
J: TRBJ1-5
DNA: TGTGCCAGCAGCTTAGCGGGGGCGGGGAATCAGCCCCAGCATTTT
CDR3: CASSLAGAGNQPQHF

size: many
V: TRBV4-3
D: .
J: TRBJ1-4
DNA: TGCGCCAGCAGCCTGACAACTAATGAAAAACTGTTTTTT
CDR3: CASSLTTNEKLFF

size: .
V: TRBV12-3/TRBV12-4
D: TRBD2
J: TRBJ2-5
DNA: TGTGCCAGCAGACGTACTAGCGGGGGGGCTGGAGAGACCCAGTACTTC
CDR3: CASRRTSGGAGETQYF

size: .
V: TRBV9
D: .
J: TRBJ1-5
DNA: TGTGCCAGCAGCGAAGGATCTGGGGGCAATCAGCCCCAGCATTTT
CDR3: CASSEGSGGNQPQHF

size: few
V: TRBV5-1
D: TRBD2
J: TRBJ2-7
DNA: TGCGCCAGCAGCCCACCTAGCGGCCTCTACGAGCAGTACTTC
CDR3: CASSPPSGLYEQYF

size: few
V: TRBV9
D: .
J: TRBJ2-7
DNA: TGTGCCAGCAGCGTAGAGGGAGTACAGGTGAACGAGCAGTACTTC
CDR3: CASSVEGVQVNEQYF

size: .
V: TRBV28
D: .
J: TRBJ2-4
DNA: TGTGCCAGCATGAGAGGCGAGGAAAACATTCAGTACTTC
CDR3: CASMRGEENIQYF

size: many
V: TRBV4-3
D: TRBD2
J: TRBJ2-7
DNA: TGCGCCAGCAGCCAAGGCCACGGGGATCGAGCGGGAGACCACTTC
CDR3: CASSQGHGDRAGDHF

size: .
V: TRBV7-9
D: .
J: TRBJ2-4
DNA: TGTGCCAGCAGCAAAGCGGTGGAGAGGGACATTCAGTACTTC
CDR3: CASSKAVERDIQYF